This TCR beta chain was found in a study of metastatic and nonmetastatic thyroid tumors. Study context: Samples came from malignant and benign thyroid patients, and repertoires were compared across blood and tumor or nodule tissue. General observations from the study: As reported, TCR beta diversity in blood and tumor was significantly higher in malignant thyroid tumors than in benign nodules.

CDR1 is MNHNS and CDR2 is SASEGT in the germline V gene. The V and J ends lost 6 bases and 0 bases, in that order; junction bases with no gene match: 2. This CDR3 is built from 14 residues. None of the patients had undergone any treatment ahead of thyroid surgery. Authors' data handling: The study took CDR3 differences across clinicopathological groups and made a distant-metastasis classifier for papillary thyroid cancer from them. TCRdb re-called clones via MiXCR from the PCR reads. The V and J calls reflect TCRdb's pipeline rather than the authors' work. The table shows tens of thousands of clones, with roughly 15% occurring only once. This clone has at least ten counts. Its antigen is still unknown.

The clonotype comes from a female donor with papillary thyroid cancer or a benign thyroid nodule (not recorded which). Some clones in this sample may be carry-over from other donors' samples. The V call is TRBV6-1, the J call TRBJ2-1; 7 bases are shared with TRBD1. Sample: tumor tissue. The CDR3 loop is CASRGTVSYNEQFF. The CDR3 DNA is TGTGCCAGCAGAGGGACAGTCTCCTACAATGAGCAGTTCTTC.